Shown below are 10 T cell receptor beta chains from a single sample sequenced in a study of T-cell memory formation after mild COVID-19. MiXCR, run by TCRdb on the 5' RACE reads, gives a single entry per CDR3 protein. The sample shows about 12,000 distinct CDR3 sequences, roughly 15% of them seen only once. What was sequenced was PBMCs or a T cell subset sorted from them (not recorded which). The receptors here all came from a man aged 18 to 30 who had mild COVID-19 (a few samples of this study predate the infection). Cell type and time point are not known.

This clonotype showed up just a few times. The chain is built from TRBV27 and TRBJ2-5, with TRBD2 matching over 8 bases. V was pared by 6 bases and J by 5 bases, with 8 bases of the junction left unmatched. The CDR3 runs to 14 residues. Per germline, CDR1 MNHEY and CDR2 SMNVEV (reference sequence). CDR3 region: CASRGPGGKETQYF. As DNA, the CDR3 is TGTGCCAGCAGGGGGCCGGGAGGGAAGGAGACCCAGTACTTC.

This clonotype was recorded at least ten times. The chain has TRBV4-1 and TRBJ1-2; 7 bases align to TRBD1. CDR1 and CDR2 (germline): MGHRA, YSYEKL. V gave up 0 bases and J gave up 4 bases; unmatched junction bases: 8. This CDR3 comprises 16 residues. CDR3 protein: CASSQDGRTGVYGYTF. Here the CDR3 DNA reads TGCGCCAGCAGCCAAGACGGGCGGACAGGCGTCTATGGCTACACCTTC.

This clonotype was recorded many times. V gene TRBV12-3 or TRBV12-4 combines with J gene TRBJ2-7; D ambiguous. Trimming pared 3 bases from V and 6 bases from J, leaving 12 bases between. The CDR3 length is 13 residues. The CDR3 reads CASSFSRVSEQYF. DNA of the CDR3: TGTGCCAGCAGTTTCAGCCGGGTATCCGAGCAGTACTTC.

This clonotype was seen more than once but under ten times. The V and J genes are TRBV7-9 and TRBJ1-3, with D tentatively TRBD1 (6 bases). V was clipped by 7 bases and J by 0 bases, with 13 bases between them. This CDR3 is built from 15 residues. CDR1 SEHNR and CDR2 FQNEAQ come from the germline V gene (reference sequence). This CDR3 reads CASTIRGISGNTIYF. CDR3 in DNA: TGTGCCAGCACCATAAGGGGGATCTCTGGAAACACCATATATTTT. Full variable domain (missing parts from reference TRBV7-9 and TRBJ1-3): DTGVSQNPRHKITKRGQNVTFRCDPISEHNRLYWYRQTLGQGPEFLTYFQNEAQLEKSRLLSDRFSAERPKGSFSTLEIQRTEQGDSAMYLCASTIRGISGNTIYFGEGSWLTVV.

The chain couples TRBV7-8 to TRBJ2-3, with D possibly called TRBD1 or TRBD2 (5 bases each). The CDR3 consists of 13 residues. The germline V gene has CDR1 SGHVS and CDR2 FQNEAQ. Trimming stripped 1 base from V and 4 bases from J, with 6 bases between. In DNA, the CDR3 is TGTGCCAGCAGCTTAGGGGGGTCAGATACGCAGTATTTT. The encoded protein is CASSLGGSDTQYF.

This clonotype appeared many times. This rearrangement joins TRBV5-1 to TRBJ1-5, with a possible D match to TRBD1 (6 bases). The length of the CDR3 is 14 residues. Trimming removed 3 bases at V and 8 bases at J, with 15 bases between. The germline V gene has CDR1 SGHRS and CDR2 YFSETQ. The CDR3 protein is CASSSQGVGEPQHF. The CDR3 region has the DNA TGCGCCAGCAGCTCACAGGGCGTCGGGGAGCCCCAGCATTTT.

The DNA for the CDR3 is TGCAGTGCTCATACCGGGACAGGTACCGAGCAGTACTTC. As protein: CSAHTGTGTEQYF. The rearrangement links TRBV20-1 to TRBJ2-7; 8 nucleotides line up with TRBD1. Germline CDR1 and CDR2: DFQATT and SNEGSKA (reference sequence). This CDR3 comprises 13 residues. V lost 5 bases, J lost 6 bases, and 9 bases stayed unmatched.

This clonotype was detected many times. The CDR3 sequence: CASSSPGGTARNTEAFF. CDR3 bases: TGTGCCAGCAGCTCCCCAGGGGGTACGGCAAGGAACACTGAAGCTTTCTTT. The V gene is TRBV11-2, the J gene TRBJ1-1, with TRBD1 identical over 7 bases. The V gene end was trimmed by 4 bases and the J gene end by 1 base; junction bases not matched to a gene: 12. The CDR3 contains 17 residues. The germline gives CDR1 SGHAT, CDR2 FQNNGV.

This clonotype showed up many times. This sequence joins TRBV6-5 and TRBJ2-3, with a weak D call TRBD1 (5 bases). V was cut by 3 bases and J by 5 bases, with 18 bases left in between. CDR3 length: 16 amino acids. The V gene's germline CDR1 is MNHEY and CDR2 SVGAGI. Here the CDR3 reads CASSYRWSGQGDTQYF. CDR3 coding DNA: TGTGCCAGCAGTTATAGGTGGTCAGGGCAAGGAGATACGCAGTATTTT.

A few counts support this clonotype. A much larger clone is a single base away; this may be a read error. This chain links TRBV4-3 with TRBJ2-1, with 8 positions matching TRBD2. Trimming at V came to 2 bases and at J to 2 bases, leaving 2 bases not matched to a gene. The CDR3 is 15 amino acids. Looked up from germline, CDR1 is LGHNA and CDR2 is YSLEER. The CDR3 loop is CASSQPRGAYNEQFF. The CDR3 DNA sequence: TGCGCCAGCAGCCAACCGCGGGGGGCCTACAATGAGCAGTTCTTC.